The entry below describes one T cell receptor beta chain. What it binds is unknown. Other nucleotide sequences in the sample specify the same CDR3. The record originates from a study of T cell responses to AZD1222 COVID-19 vaccine. Notes on the study in general: Most donors were white British, females outnumbered males, and clonal diversity was possibly underestimated.

The CDR3 is 14 amino acids. Trimming took 6 bases from V and 2 from J; bases not matched to a gene: 4. Germline loops: CDR1 MDHEN, CDR2 SYDVKM. Some clones are missing from TCRdb's copy, which holds only in-frame ones; the method was immunoSEQ multiplex PCR. The sample holds 250,000 to 300,000 clones; around 92% are singletons and the top ten take 0.55%. V gene TRBV28 combines with J gene TRBJ1-5; 7 nucleotides line up with TRBD1. The sequence was obtained from an adult who received the AZD1222 COVID-19 vaccine. Sample: peripheral blood, taken 28 days after the second AZD1222 dose. As DNA, the CDR3 is TGTGCCAGCAGCCAAACAGGGGGCAATCAGCCCCAGCATTTT. Translation: CASSQTGGNQPQHF.